These 30 T cell receptor beta chains came from one sample sequenced in a study of blood T cell repertoires in COVID-19. Libraries were prepared by immunoSEQ multiplex PCR; TCRdb keeps only in-frame clonotypes and omits some of them. The sample yields 300,000 to 400,000 clones, 75% to 90% seen once. Sequencing input: peripheral blood. Every receptor here comes from a woman between 55 and 75 years old with COVID-19, enrolled during active disease.

V gene TRBV12-3 or TRBV12-4 combines with J gene TRBJ2-4; D unresolved. The V gene lost 4 bases and the J gene lost 6 bases, with 4 bases spanning the gap. This CDR3 is 11 amino acids long. CDR3 residues: CASSSGNIQYF. The CDR3 bases are TGTGCCAGCAGTTCAGGAAACATTCAGTACTTC.

This clone was detected a few times. The V call is TRBV3-1 (or the pseudogene TRBV3-2), the J call TRBJ2-5; possibly TRBD1 for D (5 bases). The CDR3 consists of 15 residues. CDR1 and CDR2 from the germline V gene are LGHDT and YNNKEL (reference sequence). With 4 bases removed from V and 7 bases from J, the gap between germline ends came to 19 bases. The CDR3 DNA is TGTGCCAGCAGCCGACCTGGGGCCCCCCCGAGGACCCAGTACTTC. This gives the protein CASSRPGAPPRTQYF.

In nucleotides, the CDR3 is TGTGCCAGCAGTTTGGGGACAACCTACGAGCAGTACTTC. Its translation is CASSLGTTYEQYF. The chain recombines TRBV27 with TRBJ2-7, with TRBD1 as a possible D gene (6 bases). CDR1 is MNHEY and CDR2 is SMNVEV in the germline V gene (reference sequence). The CDR3 has 13 residues. The germline V and J ends were trimmed by 3 bases and 2 bases, with 8 bases remaining between them.

This clone was picked up many times. V gene TRBV30 combines with J gene TRBJ1-1; a weak D match, TRBD1 (5 bases). The germline V gene encodes CDR1 GTSNPN and CDR2 SVGIG (reference sequence). The CDR3 extends over 13 amino acids. V was pared by 0 bases and J by 4 bases, with 9 bases between. The CDR3 spells CAWSVGGFTEAFF. The CDR3 nucleotides read TGTGCCTGGAGTGTGGGGGGTTTCACTGAAGCTTTCTTT.

This sequence joins TRBV2 and TRBJ1-2; TRBD1 matches at 10 bases. The CDR3 runs 14 residues. Germline V gene lookup returns CDR1 SNHLY and CDR2 FYNNEI. V dropped 6 bases and J dropped 1; count of bases not matched to a gene: 2. The CDR3 DNA follows: TGTGCCAGCAGGGGACAGGGGAATAACTATGGCTACACCTTC. Translated: CASRGQGNNYGYTF.

This chain joins TRBV24-1 and TRBJ1-1, with TRBD1 matching over 8 bases. Germline CDR1 and CDR2: KGHDR and SFDVKD. V shed 4 bases and J 1 base; nucleotides not matched to a gene: 10. The CDR3 consists of 17 residues. CDR3 bases: TGTGCCACCAGTGAACGCCCACAGGGGACAGGGAACACTGAAGCTTTCTTT. It encodes CATSERPQGTGNTEAFF.

The V gene is TRBV7-2, the J gene TRBJ2-7; TRBD2 agrees at 7 bases. After removal of 5 bases from V and 0 bases from J, the junction contained 10 bases not matched to a gene. The CDR3 consists of 16 residues. Germline loops: CDR1 SGHTA, CDR2 FQGNSA. The CDR3 loop reads CASSRSLSGASYEQYF. The CDR3 DNA sequence: TGTGCCAGCAGCCGCTCCCTGAGCGGGGCCTCCTACGAGCAGTACTTC. Looking up the rest from reference TRBV7-2 and TRBJ2-7 gives the full variable domain: GAGVSQSPSNKVTEKGKDVELRCDPISGHTALYWYRQSLGQGLEFLIYFQGNSAPDKSGLPSDRFSAERTGGSVSTLTIQRTQQEDSAVYLCASSRSLSGASYEQYFGPGTRLTVT.

This sequence joins TRBV7-2 and TRBJ2-7; 7 bases fit TRBD1. The length of the CDR3 is 13 residues. Germline-derived CDR1 and CDR2 are SGHTA and FQGNSA. V trimming: 5 bases; J trimming: 6 bases; junction bases outside the gene matches: 7. In DNA form, the CDR3 reads TGTGCCAGCAGCATCAGTCGGGACAGCGAGCAGTACTTC. This encodes CASSISRDSEQYF.

The CDR3, as DNA: TGTGCCAGCTCACCCAGCCCTCGACAGGGGAGTGAAAAACTGTTTTTT. This translates into CASSPSPRQGSEKLFF. This chain joins TRBV18 and TRBJ1-4; 8 nucleotides align to TRBD1. The V segment lost 3 bases and the J segment 7 bases; nucleotides outside the gene matches: 10. Germline values: CDR1 KGHSH, CDR2 LQKENI. This CDR3 is built from 16 residues. Drawing the rest from reference TRBV18 and TRBJ1-4, the complete variable domain is NAGVMQNPRHLVRRRGQEARLRCSPMKGHSHVYWYRQLPEEGLKFMVYLQKENIIDESGMPKERFSAEFPKEGPSILRIQQVVRGDSAAYFCASSPSPRQGSEKLFFGSGTQLSVL.

The gene calls are TRBV7-2 and TRBJ2-3; the D gene is possibly TRBD1 (5 bases). V was pared by 5 bases and J by 0 bases, with 21 bases between. The CDR3 runs to 18 residues. Germline CDR1 is SGHTA and CDR2 is FQGNSA. CDR3 in amino acids: CASSGPSLQEPSTDTQYF. The CDR3, as DNA: TGTGCCAGCAGCGGACCCTCACTACAGGAGCCTAGCACAGATACGCAGTATTTT.

The chain links TRBV18 to TRBJ2-7; a weak D match, TRBD2 (5 bases). The CDR3 is 14 amino acids. V lost 3 bases and J 4 bases, leaving 13 bases between the germline ends. Germline lookup yields CDR1 KGHSH and CDR2 LQKENI. The CDR3 reads CASSPSWGAYEQYF. The DNA of the CDR3 is TGTGCCAGCTCACCGAGCTGGGGAGCATACGAGCAGTACTTC. Filled out from reference TRBV18 and TRBJ2-7, the complete variable domain reads NAGVMQNPRHLVRRRGQEARLRCSPMKGHSHVYWYRQLPEEGLKFMVYLQKENIIDESGMPKERFSAEFPKEGPSILRIQQVVRGDSAAYFCASSPSWGAYEQYFGPGTRLTVT.

As concerns this clone: This same CDR3 is encoded by further DNA sequences in the sample. This chain joins TRBV27 and TRBJ2-1; D uncertain. Germline V gene lookup returns CDR1 MNHEY and CDR2 SMNVEV (reference sequence). The CDR3 is made up of 11 amino acids. Deletions cut 7 bases from V and 2 bases from J, with 3 bases between. The CDR3 DNA follows: TGTGCCAGCACGGCCTACAATGAGCAGTTCTTC. It specifies CASTAYNEQFF.

The chain joins TRBV4-3 to TRBJ1-2, with D unclear. The V gene's germline CDR1 is LGHNA and CDR2 YSLEER. The CDR3 runs to 12 residues. Deletions cut 0 bases from V and 10 bases from J, with 9 bases between. CDR3 amino acids: CASSQDAADYTF. CDR3 nucleotide sequence: TGCGCCAGCAGCCAAGATGCGGCCGACTACACCTTC.

As to this clone: The same CDR3 also results from other DNA sequences found in this sample. The rearrangement joins TRBV30 to TRBJ1-1; weak D call: TRBD1 (6 bases). Between the trimmed V and J ends, which lost 0 bases and 1 base, there was a span of 6 bases. Germline CDR1 is GTSNPN and CDR2 is SVGIG (reference sequence). This CDR3 region has 13 residues. Written as DNA, the CDR3 is TGTGCCTGGAGTGTAGGGGGGAACACTGAAGCTTTCTTT. This translates into CAWSVGGNTEAFF.

The V and J genes are TRBV5-1 and TRBJ1-4; no firm D call. Germline CDR1 is SGHRS and CDR2 is YFSETQ. V was cut by 2 bases and J by 7 bases, with 12 bases left in between. The CDR3 loop spans 14 amino acids. The DNA for the CDR3 is TGCGCCAGCAGCTTTGAGGGAGGTAGTGAAAAACTGTTTTTT. Its translation: CASSFEGGSEKLFF.

The V call is TRBV5-1, the J call TRBJ2-1, with no clear D. Germline values: CDR1 SGHRS, CDR2 YFSETQ. Trimming shortened V by 0 bases and J by 9 bases, and 7 bases separated the two germline ends. This CDR3 comprises 12 residues. The CDR3 DNA reads as TGCGCCAGCAGCTTGGCCTTTGTTGAGCAGTTCTTC. Translated: CASSLAFVEQFF.

The chain employs TRBV5-1 and TRBJ1-4, with 7 bases lining up with TRBD1. Per germline, CDR1 SGHRS and CDR2 YFSETQ. This CDR3 has 14 residues. The V gene end was trimmed by 3 bases and the J gene end by 8 bases; junction bases not matched to a gene: 7. The DNA for the CDR3 is TGCGCCAGCAGCTCGACAGGGTTGGGAGAAAAACTGTTTTTT. Its protein product is CASSSTGLGEKLFF.

This clone was seen repeatedly, ten times or more. V usage is TRBV11-2 and J usage is TRBJ2-3; D is undetermined. This CDR3 has 14 amino acids. Trimming stripped 1 base from V and 3 bases from J, with 8 bases between. Germline V gene data show CDR1 as SGHAT and CDR2 as FQNNGV. The CDR3 loop reads CASSLGSATDTQYF. The CDR3 nucleotides are TGTGCCAGCAGCTTAGGTTCAGCGACAGATACGCAGTATTTT.

The chain couples TRBV12-1 to TRBJ2-3; the table calls TRBD1, which could not be checked here. TRBV12-1 is noted as a pseudogene. The CDR3 has 14 residues. The DNA for the CDR3 is TGTGCCAGCAGCGGGGACATGGGAAGGGATACGCAGTATTTT. Amino acids: CASSGDMGRDTQYF.

DNA for the CDR3: TGTGCCTGGAGTGGGACTAGCGGGGGCAAGAGCACAGATACGCAGTATTTT. Its protein is CAWSGTSGGKSTDTQYF. The chain combines TRBV30 with TRBJ2-3; TRBD2 matches at 13 bases. From germline, CDR1 is GTSNPN and CDR2 SVGIG (reference sequence). The CDR3 is 17 residues long. Trimming at V came to 1 base and at J to 0 bases, leaving 4 bases not matched to a gene.

The chain's CDR3 is CASSFSLQETQYF. The CDR3 bases are TGTGCCAGCAGCTTTAGCCTACAAGAGACCCAGTACTTC. This chain links TRBV11-3 with TRBJ2-5; D is unclear. Trimming removed 3 bases from V and 2 bases from J, with 7 bases in between. Germline V CDR1 and CDR2: SGHNT, YENEEA. CDR3 length: 13 residues.

This chain links TRBV15 with TRBJ1-5; 8 nucleotides align to TRBD1. CDR3 length: 14 residues. CDR1 is LNHNV and CDR2 is YYDKDF in the germline V gene (reference sequence). V shed 3 bases and J 7 bases; nucleotides not matched to a gene: 5. CDR3 nucleotides: TGTGCCACCAGCAGGGACAGGGCACAACAGCCCCAGCATTTT. This translates into CATSRDRAQQPQHF.

Notes on this clone: The final CDR3 position lacks the conserved phenylalanine or tryptophan, pointing to a likely read error. V usage is TRBV7-2 and J usage is TRBJ1-2; D is undetermined. Per the germline V gene, CDR1 is SGHTA and CDR2 is FQGNSA. The CDR3 loop spans 18 amino acids. V dropped 0 bases and J dropped 5 bases, with 22 bases sitting between them. In DNA, the CDR3 is TGTGCCAGCAGCTTAGCCGGGAAAGCTGGCTCTTCTATATATGGCTACACCCTC. It codes for CASSLAGKAGSSIYGYTL.

This clone was picked up a small number of times. The CDR3 DNA is TGTGCCAGCAGCTTCTATGGCACAGATACGCAGTATTTT. Protein sequence: CASSFYGTDTQYF. The chain couples TRBV7-3 to TRBJ2-3, with D unclear. The CDR3 totals 13 residues. Trimming removed 3 bases at V and 1 base at J, with 5 bases between. Germline V gene sequence: CDR1 SGHTA, CDR2 FQGTGA.

This chain joins TRBV7-9 and TRBJ1-1, with D perhaps TRBD1 (6 bases). The CDR3 covers 15 residues. Germline-derived CDR1 and CDR2 are SEHNR and FQNEAQ (reference sequence). The germline V and J ends were trimmed by 5 bases and 2 bases, with 15 bases remaining between them. The DNA for the CDR3 is TGTGCCAGCAGCGGCCCGACAGGAATTAACACTGAAGCTTTCTTT. Translation: CASSGPTGINTEAFF.

This clone came up once. The rearrangement uses TRBV27 and TRBJ2-7, with 7 bases lining up with TRBD1. This CDR3 comprises 16 residues. Germline V CDR1 and CDR2: MNHEY, SMNVEV (reference sequence). The V and J ends lost 0 bases and 0 bases, in that order; junction bases with no gene match: 5. The CDR3 DNA follows: TGTGCCAGCAGTTTATCGTCCGGGACAGTCTCCTACGAGCAGTACTTC. Translating gives CASSLSSGTVSYEQYF.

This clone was seen a single time. The gene calls are TRBV4-3 and TRBJ2-1, with 7 bases lining up with TRBD2. This CDR3 contains 14 residues. CDR1 is LGHNA, CDR2 YSLEER, per germline. Losses at the gene ends were 0 bases for V and 9 bases for J; bases not matched to a gene: 5. The CDR3 bases are TGCGCCAGCAGCCAAGAGCCGACTAGCACTGAGCAGTTCTTC. It is translated as CASSQEPTSTEQFF.

The chain is built from TRBV7-9 and TRBJ1-3, with D maybe TRBD1 (5 bases). V was pared by 0 bases and J by 6 bases, with 12 bases between. The CDR3 is made up of 15 amino acids. Looked up from germline, CDR1 is SEHNR and CDR2 is FQNEAQ (reference sequence). In DNA form, the CDR3 reads TGTGCCAGCAGCTTAGCGCAGGGCTCCGTAAACACCATATATTTT. Encoded protein: CASSLAQGSVNTIYF.

V usage is TRBV13 and J usage is TRBJ2-2; D possibly corresponds to TRBD1 (6 bases). The germline CDR1 and CDR2 sequences are PRHDT and FYEKMQ (reference sequence). Trimming cost V 5 bases and J 6 bases, with 22 bases left between them. CDR3 length: 17 residues. This CDR3 reads CASSADNRELGAGELFF. The CDR3 DNA reads TGTGCCAGCAGCGCCGATAACAGGGAATTAGGCGCCGGGGAGCTGTTTTTT.

This sequence joins TRBV7-3 and TRBJ2-7; 10 bases match TRBD1. V lost 5 bases, J lost 2 bases, and 12 bases stayed unmatched. The CDR3 is made up of 17 amino acids. From germline, CDR1 is SGHTA and CDR2 FQGTGA. This CDR3 is CASSLTDLGQGAYEQYF. CDR3 sequence (DNA): TGTGCCAGCAGCCTTACCGACCTTGGACAGGGGGCCTACGAGCAGTACTTC.